The T cell receptor beta chain described here comes from a study of shared clonotypes between healthy human individuals. Study-level background: CD8 memory received one plate per donor, CD8 naive two, CD4 memory three and CD4 naive three.

For this clone: Its target is not known.

There are 14 residues in the CDR3. Deletions cut 0 bases from V and 8 bases from J, with 12 bases between. In germline, CDR1 is SGHDT, CDR2 YYEEEE. General observations from the study: Only blood was sampled; tissue repertoires likely differ. Generation probabilities were higher for clonotypes shared across all four sorted-subset donors than for unshared ones.

The table came from immunoSEQ multiplex PCR; TCRdb's copy has only in-frame clones and leaves some out. The sample comprises about 1 million clones, more than 60% of which are singletons, and approximately 1.5% rests with the top ten. The V call is TRBV5-6, the J call TRBJ2-1, with D perhaps matching TRBD2 (5 bases). Source material: memory CD4+ T cells sorted from blood. Subset specified: CD45RA-negative fraction. The clonotype originates from a man between 18 and 29 years old in good health. In nucleotides, the CDR3 is TGTGCCAGCAGCTTGGATCTGAGCGGCGATGAGCAGTTCTTC. Amino acid sequence: CASSLDLSGDEQFF.